This TCR beta chain was recorded in a study of blood T cell repertoires in COVID-19. Sequenced by immunoSEQ multiplex PCR; TCRdb stores in-frame clones only, minus some. The profile shows some 230,000 clones, approximately 80% of them singletons. The CDR3 is 19 amino acids. The ends lost 5 bases at V and 3 bases at J; junction bases unmatched: 16. The germline V gene has CDR1 MNHNY and CDR2 SVGAGI (reference sequence). Recovered status applied to Cohort 3 donors who had two consecutive negative PCRs. It also applied to those with clearance or with symptom resolution. The V call is TRBV6-6, the J call TRBJ2-1, with TRBD2 matching 10 bases. This sequence originates from a man aged 40-49 years who had recovered from COVID-19. The sample taken for sequencing was PBMCs or T cells enriched from blood (not recorded which). CDR3 in amino acids: CASSLLSASIAGGYNEQFF. CDR3 DNA sequence: TGTGCCAGCAGTCTTTTAAGCGCATCAATAGCGGGGGGCTACAATGAGCAGTTCTTC.